This T cell receptor (beta chain) was observed in a study of cytomegalovirus exposure and HLA in healthy donors. Overall study results and limits: Cytomegalovirus association was assigned to more than 150 TCR beta chains. Later findings reportedly placed an Asian-associated ancestry cluster below the approximately 630-donor mean for N-insertions.

PCR amplification relied on 60 Vbeta primers (plus 13 Jbeta primers). TCRdb's table, derived via immunoSEQ multiplex PCR, lists solely in-frame clones and lacks some. Found here are 200,000 to 250,000 clones; the top ten clones hold about 1%. Likely unrecorded immune exposures existed in these nominally healthy donors. Germline V gives CDR1 SNHLY, CDR2 FYNNEI. The V gene end was trimmed by 6 bases and the J gene end by 2 bases; junction bases not matched to a gene: 4. The CDR3 has 15 amino acids. Remarks on this clone: The target antigen is unknown.

The chain couples TRBV2 to TRBJ2-3; 11 bases fit TRBD2. The sequence derives from a woman aged 25 to 39 in good health and CMV-seropositive. Sequenced sample: PBMCs. CDR3 nucleotides: TGTGCCAGCAGGCCTAGCGGGGGGTACACAGATACGCAGTATTTT. Amino acids: CASRPSGGYTDTQYF.